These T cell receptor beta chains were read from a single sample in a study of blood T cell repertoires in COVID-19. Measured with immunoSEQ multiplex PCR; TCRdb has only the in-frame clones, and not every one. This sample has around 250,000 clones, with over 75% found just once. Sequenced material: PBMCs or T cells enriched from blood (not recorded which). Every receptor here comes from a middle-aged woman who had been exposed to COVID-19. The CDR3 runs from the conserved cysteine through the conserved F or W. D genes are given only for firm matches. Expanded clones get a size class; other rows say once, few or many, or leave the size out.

DNA: TGTGCCAGCAGTTACTTTGACAGGGGTCATAGTCAGCCCCAGCATTTT; CDR3: CASSYFDRGHSQPQHF; size: .; J: TRBJ1-5; D: TRBD1; V: TRBV6-2/TRBV6-3
DNA: TGTGCCAGCAGCCAATCTACAGGCCAGCTGTTTTTT; CDR3: CASSQSTGQLFF; size: .; J: TRBJ2-2; D: .; V: TRBV3-1/TRBV3-2
DNA: TGTGCCAGCAGCCAAGATTGGCCGGGGGGCGTTGGTGGCTACACCTTC; CDR3: CASSQDWPGGVGGYTF; size: .; J: TRBJ1-2; D: .; V: TRBV4-2
DNA: TGTGCCAGCAGCGAGGAAGGGGGTCAGCCCCAGCATTTT; CDR3: CASSEEGGQPQHF; size: .; J: TRBJ1-5; D: .; V: TRBV7-9
DNA: TGTGCCAGCAGCCAAGAATTGCCGGATGAGCAGTTCTTC; CDR3: CASSQELPDEQFF; size: .; J: TRBJ2-1; D: .; V: TRBV3-1/TRBV3-2
DNA: TGTGCCAGCACTGGGGACTCCGATACGCAGTATTTT; CDR3: CASTGDSDTQYF; size: .; J: TRBJ2-3; D: .; V: TRBV2
DNA: TGTGCCAGCAGACGGGAGATCTCCTACGAGCAGTACTTC; CDR3: CASRREISYEQYF; size: .; J: TRBJ2-7; D: .; V: TRBV6-5
DNA: TGTGCCAGCAGCTTAACCGTAGCGGGAAGGGGACACAATGAGCAGTTCTTC; CDR3: CASSLTVAGRGHNEQFF; size: .; J: TRBJ2-1; D: TRBD2; V: TRBV7-9
DNA: TGTGCCAGCAGACCCCCTGCGAGTACTGAAGCTTTCTTT; CDR3: CASRPPASTEAFF; size: .; J: TRBJ1-1; D: .; V: TRBV27
DNA: TGTGCCAGCAGTTACCCCTCGGTGGAGGGCAAAGAGACCCAGTACTTC; CDR3: CASSYPSVEGKETQYF; size: .; J: TRBJ2-5; D: .; V: TRBV6-5
DNA: TGTGCCAGCAGCCTACAGGGGGTTTTGGACAATGAGCAGTTCTTC; CDR3: CASSLQGVLDNEQFF; size: few; J: TRBJ2-1; D: TRBD1; V: TRBV11-2
DNA: TGTGCCAGCAGTCAACAGGGGACTTCAGGGCCCCAGCATTTT; CDR3: CASSQQGTSGPQHF; size: .; J: TRBJ1-5; D: TRBD1; V: TRBV28
DNA: TGTGCCAGTAGTAAAAAAGACCGGACTAGCGGGAGAGGCGCCGGGGAGCTGTTTTTT; CDR3: CASSKKDRTSGRGAGELFF; size: .; J: TRBJ2-2; D: TRBD2; V: TRBV19
DNA: TGTGCCAGCAGCAAAGCTAGAGTCAATCAGCCCCAGCATTTT; CDR3: CASSKARVNQPQHF; size: .; J: TRBJ1-5; D: .; V: TRBV21-1
DNA: TGTGCCAGCGACACAGGGCGAACTAATGAAAAACTGTTTTTT; CDR3: CASDTGRTNEKLFF; size: .; J: TRBJ1-4; D: .; V: TRBV19
DNA: TGCGCCAGCAAGAGGTCCTGGCTGCCGGGGGAGAATGAGCAGTTCTTC; CDR3: CASKRSWLPGENEQFF; size: .; J: TRBJ2-1; D: .; V: TRBV4-3
DNA: TGTGCCAGCAGTCCTCCCTGGAGCTCTGGAAACACCATATATTTT; CDR3: CASSPPWSSGNTIYF; size: once; J: TRBJ1-3; D: .; V: TRBV28
DNA: TGTGCCAGCAGCTTGGACAGGGGTGTGAGTTCACCCCTCCACTTT; CDR3: CASSLDRGVSSPLHF; size: .; J: TRBJ1-6; D: TRBD1; V: TRBV5-6
DNA: TGCGCCAGCAATGGACTAGCGGGAGTGGCTGAGCAGTTCTTC; CDR3: CASNGLAGVAEQFF; size: .; J: TRBJ2-1; D: TRBD2; V: TRBV10-1
DNA: TGTGCCAGCAGCCCCCAACCCTCGGGGTCCTACGAGCAGTACTTC; CDR3: CASSPQPSGSYEQYF; size: many; J: TRBJ2-7; D: .; V: TRBV7-6
DNA: TGTGCCAGCAGTATCTGGACAGATTCACCCCTCCACTTT; CDR3: CASSIWTDSPLHF; size: .; J: TRBJ1-6; D: .; V: TRBV27
DNA: TGTGCCTGGAATTCCCTAGCGGGAGATACGCAGTATTTT; CDR3: CAWNSLAGDTQYF; size: .; J: TRBJ2-3; D: TRBD2; V: TRBV30
DNA: TGTGCCAGTAAGGGCATGGGGCTGGGCACTGAAGCTTTCTTT; CDR3: CASKGMGLGTEAFF; size: .; J: TRBJ1-1; D: .; V: TRBV19
DNA: TGTGCCAGCAGCTCAAGGACTAACCCAACTACCTACAATGAGCAGTTCTTC; CDR3: CASSSRTNPTTYNEQFF; size: .; J: TRBJ2-1; D: .; V: TRBV7-3
DNA: TGTGCCAGCAGTTACTCCCTAGTGGGTATTTATGGCTACACCTTC; CDR3: CASSYSLVGIYGYTF; size: .; J: TRBJ1-2; D: .; V: TRBV6-2/TRBV6-3
DNA: TGTGCCAGCAGTTACGGGGACGCAGGGGCCAGCTCCTATAATTCACCCCTCCACTTT; CDR3: CASSYGDAGASSYNSPLHF; size: few; J: TRBJ1-6; D: .; V: TRBV6-2/TRBV6-3
DNA: TGTGCCAGCAGTGAGATCGGGACTGGCAAGGGTGAGACCCAGTACTTC; CDR3: CASSEIGTGKGETQYF; size: .; J: TRBJ2-5; D: .; V: TRBV2
DNA: TGTGCCAGCAGCCTCCAAGGACGGGAAGTCATTCAGTACTTC; CDR3: CASSLQGREVIQYF; size: .; J: TRBJ2-4; D: .; V: TRBV3-1/TRBV3-2
DNA: TGTGCCAGCAGCTTAGAGGCGGACATCTCCCCTGAAGCTTTCTTT; CDR3: CASSLEADISPEAFF; size: few; J: TRBJ1-1; D: .; V: TRBV7-3
DNA: TGTGCCAGCAGCTTTGAGGGTAGAACTGAAGCTTTCTTT; CDR3: CASSFEGRTEAFF; size: .; J: TRBJ1-1; D: .; V: TRBV5-1
DNA: TGTGCTAGTGGTTTCCACGGGACAGGGTACGGTTTGACTGAAGCTTTCTTT; CDR3: CASGFHGTGYGLTEAFF; size: .; J: TRBJ1-1; D: TRBD1; V: TRBV12-5
DNA: TGCGCCAGCAGCCAAGATCAAGGGGTACTAATGGGAAACACCATATATTTT; CDR3: CASSQDQGVLMGNTIYF; size: .; J: TRBJ1-3; D: .; V: TRBV4-1
DNA: TGTGCCAGCAGTGACGGCCAGGGGGCCTATCACAATGAGCAGTTCTTC; CDR3: CASSDGQGAYHNEQFF; size: .; J: TRBJ2-1; D: TRBD1; V: TRBV6-4
DNA: TGTGCCAGCAGTCCGGGGTTTTATAACTATGGCTACACCTTC; CDR3: CASSPGFYNYGYTF; size: .; J: TRBJ1-2; D: .; V: TRBV2
DNA: TGTGCCACCAGTGACCCGGGACAGGGGAGGAGGCCCCAGCATTTT; CDR3: CATSDPGQGRRPQHF; size: .; J: TRBJ1-5; D: TRBD1; V: TRBV24-1
DNA: TGTGCCAGCAGTGAAAGAGAGGGACAGGCCAATGAGCAGTTCTTC; CDR3: CASSEREGQANEQFF; size: .; J: TRBJ2-1; D: TRBD1; V: TRBV6-1
DNA: TGTGCCACCAGTGGCGAGTACAATGAGCAGTTCTTC; CDR3: CATSGEYNEQFF; size: .; J: TRBJ2-1; D: .; V: TRBV24-1
DNA: TGTGCCAGCAGCAAGATAGGGACTAGCCGAACCACAGATACGCAGTATTTT; CDR3: CASSKIGTSRTTDTQYF; size: .; J: TRBJ2-3; D: TRBD2; V: TRBV5-1
DNA: TGTGCCAGCAGCTTACGGACAGGGGGGAACACTGAAGCTTTCTTT; CDR3: CASSLRTGGNTEAFF; size: .; J: TRBJ1-1; D: TRBD1; V: TRBV7-9
DNA: TGTGCCAGCAGACCAAGCGGGACAGGGTATGAAAAACTGTTTTTT; CDR3: CASRPSGTGYEKLFF; size: .; J: TRBJ1-4; D: TRBD1; V: TRBV7-8
DNA: TGTGCCAGCAGAAAAGACAGTTTCCAAGAGACCCAGTACTTC; CDR3: CASRKDSFQETQYF; size: .; J: TRBJ2-5; D: .; V: TRBV5-5
DNA: TGTGCCTCGGACGACAGGACTAACTATGGCTACACCTTC; CDR3: CASDDRTNYGYTF; size: .; J: TRBJ1-2; D: .; V: TRBV19
DNA: TGTGCCAGCAGGATGCAGGGTTATCAGCCCCAGCATTTT; CDR3: CASRMQGYQPQHF; size: .; J: TRBJ1-5; D: .; V: TRBV28
DNA: TGTGCCAGCAGCCAAGAGGGGGGGCCGGGAAACACCATATATTTT; CDR3: CASSQEGGPGNTIYF; size: .; J: TRBJ1-3; D: .; V: TRBV4-2
DNA: TGCGCCAGCAGCTCATTGGACTACGGGGAAAAACTGTTTTTT; CDR3: CASSSLDYGEKLFF; size: .; J: TRBJ1-4; D: .; V: TRBV5-1
DNA: TGTGCCAGCAGTTACTCGGGCAGGGAGGCTGAAGCTTTCTTT; CDR3: CASSYSGREAEAFF; size: .; J: TRBJ1-1; D: .; V: TRBV6-5
DNA: TGTGCCAGTAGTATTACGACAGGGGAGGAAGGATCACCCCTCCACTTT; CDR3: CASSITTGEEGSPLHF; size: .; J: TRBJ1-6; D: TRBD1; V: TRBV19
DNA: TGTGCCAGCAGCCCACGGGGGGGGAGGGACTATGGCTACACCTTC; CDR3: CASSPRGGRDYGYTF; size: .; J: TRBJ1-2; D: .; V: TRBV5-4
DNA: TGCGCCAGCAGCCGGGACAATGGAGAAAAACTGTTTTTT; CDR3: CASSRDNGEKLFF; size: .; J: TRBJ1-4; D: .; V: TRBV5-1
DNA: TGTGCCAGCACCGTGAGTCCCCCCACAGATACGCAGTATTTT; CDR3: CASTVSPPTDTQYF; size: .; J: TRBJ2-3; D: .; V: TRBV5-1
DNA: TGTGCCAGCACCCCCGCCGGGACAATATTAAAGCAGTACTTC; CDR3: CASTPAGTILKQYF; size: once; J: TRBJ2-7; D: .; V: TRBV28